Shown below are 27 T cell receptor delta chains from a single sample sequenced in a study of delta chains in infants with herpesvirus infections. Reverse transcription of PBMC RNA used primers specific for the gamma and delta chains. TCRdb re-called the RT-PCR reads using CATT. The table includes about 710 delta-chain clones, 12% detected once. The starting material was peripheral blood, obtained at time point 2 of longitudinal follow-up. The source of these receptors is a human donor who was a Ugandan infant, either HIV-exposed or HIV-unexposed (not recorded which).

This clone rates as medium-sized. The CDR3 is CALGEREHPRAYKLIF. In DNA form, the CDR3 reads TGTGCTCTTGGGGAACGCGAACATCCCCGGGCCTATAAACTCATCTTT. The rearrangement uses TRDV1 and TRDJ1, with D uncertain. The germline V gene encodes CDR1 TSWWSYY and CDR2 QGS. V lost 1 base and J lost 6, with 18 bases in between. This CDR3 has 16 amino acids.

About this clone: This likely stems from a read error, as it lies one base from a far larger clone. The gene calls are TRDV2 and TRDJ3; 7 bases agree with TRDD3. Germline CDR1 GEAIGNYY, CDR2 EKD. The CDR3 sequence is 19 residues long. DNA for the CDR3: TGTGCCTGTGACACCGGATACGCGCCAAGCTCCCGGGACACCCGACAGATGTTTTTC. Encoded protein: CACDTGYAPSSRDTRQMFF.

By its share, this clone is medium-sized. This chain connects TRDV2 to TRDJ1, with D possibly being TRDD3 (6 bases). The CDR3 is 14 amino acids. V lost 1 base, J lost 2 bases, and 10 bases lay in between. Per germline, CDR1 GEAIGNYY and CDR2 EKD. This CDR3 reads CACDTMGVTDKLIF. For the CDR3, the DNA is TGTGCCTGTGACACGATGGGGGTAACCGATAAACTCATCTTT.

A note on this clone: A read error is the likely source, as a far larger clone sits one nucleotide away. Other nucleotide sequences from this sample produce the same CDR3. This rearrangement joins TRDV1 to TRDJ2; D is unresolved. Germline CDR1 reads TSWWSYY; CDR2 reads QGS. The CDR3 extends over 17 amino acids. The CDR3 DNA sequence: TGTGCTCTTGGGGAATCCGCCTCCCTCCCCTTGACGGCACAACTCTTCTTT. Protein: CALGESASLPLTAQLFF.

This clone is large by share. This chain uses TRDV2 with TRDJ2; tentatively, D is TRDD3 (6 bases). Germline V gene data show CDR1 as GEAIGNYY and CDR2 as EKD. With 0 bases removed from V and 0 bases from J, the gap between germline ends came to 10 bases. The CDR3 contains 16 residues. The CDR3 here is CACDTWGSSLTAQLFF. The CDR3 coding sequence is TGTGCCTGTGACACCTGGGGGTCCTCTTTGACAGCACAACTCTTCTTT.

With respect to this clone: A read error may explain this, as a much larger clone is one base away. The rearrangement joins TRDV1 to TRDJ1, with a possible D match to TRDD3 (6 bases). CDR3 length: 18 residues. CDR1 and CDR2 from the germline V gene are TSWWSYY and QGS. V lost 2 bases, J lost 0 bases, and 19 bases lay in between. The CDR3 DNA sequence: TGTGCTCTTGGGGAAAGGGGTGGGAGATACGGGGACACCGATAAACTCATCTTT. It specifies CALGERGGRYGDTDKLIF.

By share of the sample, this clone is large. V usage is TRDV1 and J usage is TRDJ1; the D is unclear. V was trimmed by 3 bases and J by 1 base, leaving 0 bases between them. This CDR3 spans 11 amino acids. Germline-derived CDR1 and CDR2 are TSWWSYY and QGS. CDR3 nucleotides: TGTGCTCTTGGGGACACCGATAAACTCATCTTT. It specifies CALGDTDKLIF.

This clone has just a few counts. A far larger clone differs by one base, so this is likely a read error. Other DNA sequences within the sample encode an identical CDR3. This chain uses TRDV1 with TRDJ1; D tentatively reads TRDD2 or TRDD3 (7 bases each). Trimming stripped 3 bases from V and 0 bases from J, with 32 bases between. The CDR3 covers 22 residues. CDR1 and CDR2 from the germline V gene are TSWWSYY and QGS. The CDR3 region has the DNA TGTGCTCTTGGGGACGCGCCCGCCTTCCTCCCGTACTGGGGCCCATACACCGATAAACTCATCTTT. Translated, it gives CALGDAPAFLPYWGPYTDKLIF.

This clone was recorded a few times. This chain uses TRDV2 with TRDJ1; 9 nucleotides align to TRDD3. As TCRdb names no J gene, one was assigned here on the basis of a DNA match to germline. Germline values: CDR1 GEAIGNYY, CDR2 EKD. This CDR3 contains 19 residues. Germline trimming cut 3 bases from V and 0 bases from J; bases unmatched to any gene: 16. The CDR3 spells CACDPLGMGDRADTDKLIF. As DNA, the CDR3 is TGTGCCTGTGACCCCCTAGGAATGGGGGATAGGGCTGACACCGATAAACTCATCTTT.

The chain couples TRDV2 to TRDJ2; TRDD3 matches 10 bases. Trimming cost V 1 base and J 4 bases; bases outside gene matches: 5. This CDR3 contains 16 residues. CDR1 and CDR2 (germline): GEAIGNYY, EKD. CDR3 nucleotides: TGTGCCTGTGACACTCTACTGGGGGATGCGACAGCACAACTCTTCTTT. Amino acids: CACDTLLGDATAQLFF.

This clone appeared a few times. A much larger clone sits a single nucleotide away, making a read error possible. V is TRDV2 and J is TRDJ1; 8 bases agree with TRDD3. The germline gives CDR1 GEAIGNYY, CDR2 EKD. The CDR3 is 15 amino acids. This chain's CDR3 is CAGDTPLGDNDKLIF. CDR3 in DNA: TGTGCCGGTGACACCCCCCTGGGGGACAACGATAAACTCATCTTT.

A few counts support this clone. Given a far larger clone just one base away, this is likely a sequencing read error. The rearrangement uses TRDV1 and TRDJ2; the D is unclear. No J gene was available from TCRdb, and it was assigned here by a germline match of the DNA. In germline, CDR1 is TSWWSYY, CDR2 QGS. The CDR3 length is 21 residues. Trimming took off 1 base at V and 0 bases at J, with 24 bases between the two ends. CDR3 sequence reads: CALGERPKILGTPALTAQLFF. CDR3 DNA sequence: TGTGCTCTTGGGGAACGACCTAAAATCCTCGGTACCCCTGCTTTGACAGCACAACTCTTCTTT.

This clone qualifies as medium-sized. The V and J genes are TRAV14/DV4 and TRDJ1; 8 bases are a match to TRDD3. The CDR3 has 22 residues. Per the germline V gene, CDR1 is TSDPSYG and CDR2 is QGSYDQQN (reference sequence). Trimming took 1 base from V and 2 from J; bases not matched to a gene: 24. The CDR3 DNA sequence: TGTGCAATGAGAGAGGTCGCCTACGAGAAGGTGGGGGATGACCTGGGGACCGATAAACTCATCTTT. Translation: CAMREVAYEKVGDDLGTDKLIF.

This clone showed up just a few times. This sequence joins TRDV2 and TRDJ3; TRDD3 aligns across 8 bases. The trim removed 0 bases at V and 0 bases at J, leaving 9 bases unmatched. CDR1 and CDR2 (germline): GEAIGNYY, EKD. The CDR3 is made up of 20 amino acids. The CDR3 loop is CACDTRTGGPSSWDTRQMFF. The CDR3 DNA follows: TGTGCCTGTGACACCCGTACTGGGGGTCCTAGCTCCTGGGACACCCGACAGATGTTTTTC.

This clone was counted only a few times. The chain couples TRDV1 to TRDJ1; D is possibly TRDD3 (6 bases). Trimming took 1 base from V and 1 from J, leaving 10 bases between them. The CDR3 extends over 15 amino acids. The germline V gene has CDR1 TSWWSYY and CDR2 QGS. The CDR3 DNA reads TGTGCTCTTGGGGAACCCGGGGGACGCACCGATAAACTCATCTTT. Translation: CALGEPGGRTDKLIF.

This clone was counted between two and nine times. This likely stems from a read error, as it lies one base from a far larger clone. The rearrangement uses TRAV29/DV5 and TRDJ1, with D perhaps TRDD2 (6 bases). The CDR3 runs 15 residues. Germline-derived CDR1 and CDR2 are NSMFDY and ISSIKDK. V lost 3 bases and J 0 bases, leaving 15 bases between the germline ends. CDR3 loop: CAATGNPTYTDKLIF. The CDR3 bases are TGTGCAGCAACGGGGAATCCTACATACACCGATAAACTCATCTTT.

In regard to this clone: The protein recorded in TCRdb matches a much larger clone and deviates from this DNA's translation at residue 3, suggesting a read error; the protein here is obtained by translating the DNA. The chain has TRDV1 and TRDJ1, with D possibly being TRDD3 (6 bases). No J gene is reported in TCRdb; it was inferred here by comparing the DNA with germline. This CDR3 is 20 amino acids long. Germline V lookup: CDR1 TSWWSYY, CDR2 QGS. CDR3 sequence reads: CARGEPEWPPYWEGTDKLIF. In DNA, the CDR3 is TGTGCTCGTGGGGAACCCGAGTGGCCCCCGTACTGGGAAGGTACCGATAAACTCATCTTT.

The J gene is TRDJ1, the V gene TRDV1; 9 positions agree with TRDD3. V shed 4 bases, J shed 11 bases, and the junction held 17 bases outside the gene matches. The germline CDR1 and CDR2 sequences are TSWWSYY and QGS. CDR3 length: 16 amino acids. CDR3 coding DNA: TGTGCTCTTGGGGTGCCTACGCCTACTGGGGGAAGGGGGCTCATCTTT. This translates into CALGVPTPTGGRGLIF.

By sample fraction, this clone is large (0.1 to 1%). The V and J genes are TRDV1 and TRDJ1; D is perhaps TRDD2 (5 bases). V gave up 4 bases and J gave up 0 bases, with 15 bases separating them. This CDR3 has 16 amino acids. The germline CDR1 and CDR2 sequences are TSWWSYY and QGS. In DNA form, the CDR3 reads TGTGCTCTTGGGGTCTCCCCGGCCTTCTACACCGATAAACTCATCTTT. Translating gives CALGVSPAFYTDKLIF.

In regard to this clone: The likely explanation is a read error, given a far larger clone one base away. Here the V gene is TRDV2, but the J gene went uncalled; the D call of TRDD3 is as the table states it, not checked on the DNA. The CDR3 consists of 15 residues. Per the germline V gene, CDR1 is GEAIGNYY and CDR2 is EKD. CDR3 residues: CACDVLLGDTAQPFF. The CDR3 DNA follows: TGTGCCTGTGACGTCCTACTGGGGGATACAGCACAACCCTTCTTT.

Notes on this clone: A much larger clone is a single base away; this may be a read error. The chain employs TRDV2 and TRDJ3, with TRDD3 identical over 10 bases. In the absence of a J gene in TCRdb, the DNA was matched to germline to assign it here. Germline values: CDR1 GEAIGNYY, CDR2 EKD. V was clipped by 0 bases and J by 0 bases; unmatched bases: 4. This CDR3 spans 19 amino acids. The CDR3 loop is CACDTGGYGSSWDTRQMFF. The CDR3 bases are TGTGCCTGTGACACCGGGGGATACGGGAGCTCCTGGGACACCCGACAGATGTTTTTC.

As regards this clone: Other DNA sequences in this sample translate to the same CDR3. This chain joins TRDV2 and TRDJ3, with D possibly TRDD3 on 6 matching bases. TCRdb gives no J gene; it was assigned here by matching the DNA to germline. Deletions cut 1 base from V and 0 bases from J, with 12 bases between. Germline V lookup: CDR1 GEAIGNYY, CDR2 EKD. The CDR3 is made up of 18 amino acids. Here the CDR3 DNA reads TGTGCCTGTGACACTGGGGGCTTTAGCTCCTGGGACACCCGACAGATGTTTTTC. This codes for CACDTGGFSSWDTRQMFF.

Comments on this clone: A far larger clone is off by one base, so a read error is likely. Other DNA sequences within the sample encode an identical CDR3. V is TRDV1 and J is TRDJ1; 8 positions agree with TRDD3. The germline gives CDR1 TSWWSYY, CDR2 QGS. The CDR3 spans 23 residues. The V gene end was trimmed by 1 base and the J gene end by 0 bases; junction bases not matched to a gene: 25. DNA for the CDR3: TGTGCTCTTGGGGAACACCTACGGTCCTTCATCTTTACTGGGGGTCCCTACACCGATAAACTCATCTTT. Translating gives CALGEHLRSFIFTGGPYTDKLIF.

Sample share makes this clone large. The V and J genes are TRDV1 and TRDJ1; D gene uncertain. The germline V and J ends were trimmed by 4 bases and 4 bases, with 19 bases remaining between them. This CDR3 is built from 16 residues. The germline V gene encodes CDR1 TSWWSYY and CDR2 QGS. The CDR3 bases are TGTGCTCTTGGGGGCCCCCCTTACCCCTCGAACGATAAACTCATCTTT. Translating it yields CALGGPPYPSNDKLIF.

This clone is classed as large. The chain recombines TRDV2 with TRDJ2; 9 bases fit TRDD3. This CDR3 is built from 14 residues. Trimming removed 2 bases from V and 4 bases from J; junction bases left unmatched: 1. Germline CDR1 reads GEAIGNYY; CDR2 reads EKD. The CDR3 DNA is TGTGCCTGTGACATACTGGGGGAGACAGCACAACTCTTCTTT. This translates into CACDILGETAQLFF.

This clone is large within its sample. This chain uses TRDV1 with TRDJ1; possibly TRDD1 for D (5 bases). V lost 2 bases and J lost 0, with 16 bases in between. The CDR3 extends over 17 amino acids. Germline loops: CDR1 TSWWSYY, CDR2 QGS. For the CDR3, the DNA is TGTGCTCTTGGGGAAAAATACCAGGGCCTCTACACCGATAAACTCATCTTT. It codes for CALGEKYQGLYTDKLIF.

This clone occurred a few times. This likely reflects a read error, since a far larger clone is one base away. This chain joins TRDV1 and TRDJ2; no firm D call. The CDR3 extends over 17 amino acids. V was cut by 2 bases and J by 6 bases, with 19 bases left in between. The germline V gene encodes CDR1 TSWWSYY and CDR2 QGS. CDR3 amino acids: CALGESASLPLSAQLFF. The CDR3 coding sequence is TGTGCTCTTGGGGAATCCGCCTCCCTCCCCTTGTCAGCACAACTCTTCTTT.